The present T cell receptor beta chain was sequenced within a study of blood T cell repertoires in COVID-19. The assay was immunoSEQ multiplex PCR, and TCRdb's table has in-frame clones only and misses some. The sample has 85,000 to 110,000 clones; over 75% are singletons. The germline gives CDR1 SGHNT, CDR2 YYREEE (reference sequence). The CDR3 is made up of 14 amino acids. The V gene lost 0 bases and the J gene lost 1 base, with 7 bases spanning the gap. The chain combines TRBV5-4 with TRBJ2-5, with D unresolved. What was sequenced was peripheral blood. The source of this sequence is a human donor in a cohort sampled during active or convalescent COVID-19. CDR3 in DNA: TGTGCCAGCAGCTTGGAGCTGCTCCAAGAGACCCAGTACTTC. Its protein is CASSLELLQETQYF.